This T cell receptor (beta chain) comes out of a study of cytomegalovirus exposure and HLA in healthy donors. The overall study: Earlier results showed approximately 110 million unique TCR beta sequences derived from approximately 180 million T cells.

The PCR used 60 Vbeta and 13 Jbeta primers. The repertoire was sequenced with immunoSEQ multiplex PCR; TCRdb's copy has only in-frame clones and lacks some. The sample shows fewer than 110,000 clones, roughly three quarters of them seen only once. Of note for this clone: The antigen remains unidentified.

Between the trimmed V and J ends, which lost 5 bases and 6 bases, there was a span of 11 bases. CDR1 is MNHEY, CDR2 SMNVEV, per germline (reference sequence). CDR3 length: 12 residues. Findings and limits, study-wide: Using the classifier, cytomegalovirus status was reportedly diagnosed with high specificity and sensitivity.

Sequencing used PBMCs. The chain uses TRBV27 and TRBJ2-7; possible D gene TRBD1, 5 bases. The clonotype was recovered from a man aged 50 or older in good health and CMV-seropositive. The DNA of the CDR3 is TGTGCCAGCAGTAGGCAGGGTGGCGAGCAGTACTTC. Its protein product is CASSRQGGEQYF.